One sample yielded the 23 T cell receptor beta chains listed below, sequenced in a study of blood T cell repertoires in COVID-19. Sequencing used immunoSEQ multiplex PCR; TCRdb keeps in-frame clones, though not all of them. This table holds about 300,000 clones, roughly nine tenths found once. The sequencing input was peripheral blood. The receptors come from a man in his late teens or twenties who had recovered from COVID-19.

In this sample, this clone turned up many times. The chain recombines TRBV13 with TRBJ2-1; no clear D gene. V was shortened by 4 bases and J by 7 bases, with 17 bases between the two germline ends. CDR1 and CDR2 (germline): PRHDT, FYEKMQ (reference sequence). The CDR3 totals 15 residues. CDR3 protein: CASSSSHGIENEQFF. The CDR3, as DNA: TGTGCCAGCAGCTCATCTCACGGTATAGAGAATGAGCAGTTCTTC.

The V gene is TRBV19, the J gene TRBJ1-1; 7 bases align to TRBD1. Germline V gene sequence: CDR1 LNHDA, CDR2 SQIVND (reference sequence). The CDR3 runs 13 residues. V shed 8 bases, J shed 2 bases, and the junction held 5 bases outside the gene matches. The CDR3 protein is CASLDRQNTEAFF. The CDR3 DNA follows: TGTGCCAGTCTGGACAGGCAAAACACTGAAGCTTTCTTT. The variable domain in full, with the rest retrieved from reference TRBV19 and TRBJ1-1, is DGGITQSPKYLFRKEGQNVTLSCEQNLNHDAMYWYRQDPGQGLRLIYYSQIVNDFQKGDIAEGYSVSREKKESFPLTVTSAQKNPTAFYLCASLDRQNTEAFFGQGTRLTVV.

This chain links TRBV7-2 with TRBJ2-1; weak D call: TRBD1 (6 bases). Germline CDR1 and CDR2: SGHTA and FQGNSA. Trimming cost V 3 bases and J 4 bases, with 16 bases left between them. The length of the CDR3 is 16 residues. CDR3 residues: CASSFGGRVPYNEQFF. For the CDR3, the DNA is TGTGCCAGCAGCTTTGGGGGCAGGGTCCCTTACAATGAGCAGTTCTTC.

CDR3 sequence: CASSSGQGINQPQHF. The CDR3 region has the DNA TGTGCCAGCAGCTCGGGACAGGGAATAAATCAGCCCCAGCATTTT. V is TRBV5-8 and J is TRBJ1-5; TRBD1 matches 9 bases. Germline loops: CDR1 SGHTS, CDR2 YDEGEE. The CDR3 runs to 15 residues. The ends lost 3 bases at V and 4 bases at J; junction bases unmatched: 5.

The gene calls are TRBV6-5 and TRBJ1-2; 8 bases align to TRBD1. V trimming: 6 bases; J trimming: 6 bases; junction bases outside the gene matches: 12. The CDR3 consists of 15 residues. Germline V CDR1 and CDR2: MNHEY, SVGAGI. CDR3 nucleotide sequence: TGTGCCAGCAGGACCGGGACAGGAGGATTTGATGGCTACACCTTC. Translated: CASRTGTGGFDGYTF.

This chain joins TRBV7-2 and TRBJ2-1; 9 positions match TRBD1. V was clipped by 5 bases and J by 3 bases; unmatched bases: 5. There are 15 residues in the CDR3. In germline, CDR1 is SGHTA, CDR2 FQGNSA. CDR3: CASSPQTGGYNEQFF. CDR3 nucleotides: TGTGCCAGCAGCCCACAGACAGGGGGCTACAATGAGCAGTTCTTC. The whole variable domain, filled in from reference TRBV7-2 and TRBJ2-1, reads GAGVSQSPSNKVTEKGKDVELRCDPISGHTALYWYRQSLGQGLEFLIYFQGNSAPDKSGLPSDRFSAERTGGSVSTLTIQRTQQEDSAVYLCASSPQTGGYNEQFFGPGTRLTVL.

The V and J genes are TRBV19 and TRBJ1-5; D gene ambiguous. The CDR3 covers 13 residues. Germline CDR1 is LNHDA and CDR2 is SQIVND (reference sequence). With 7 bases removed from V and 7 bases from J, the gap between germline ends came to 14 bases. The CDR3 DNA follows: TGTGCCAGTACCTTCCGCGGTGGGCAGCCCCAGCATTTT. Encoded protein: CASTFRGGQPQHF. Full variable domain (remainder filled in from reference TRBV19 and TRBJ1-5): DGGITQSPKYLFRKEGQNVTLSCEQNLNHDAMYWYRQDPGQGLRLIYYSQIVNDFQKGDIAEGYSVSREKKESFPLTVTSAQKNPTAFYLCASTFRGGQPQHFGDGTRLSIL.

This clone was counted only a few times. The CDR3 bases are TGTGCCAGCAGCCAAGCCAGGGGGCAGGAGGTATATTTT. Encoded protein: CASSQARGQEVYF. The genes are TRBV3-1 (or the pseudogene TRBV3-2) and TRBJ1-3; 8 nucleotides agree with TRBD1. The junction had 7 bases not matched to a gene; V was cut back by 1 base and J by 14 bases. Germline CDR1 LGHDT, CDR2 YNNKEL (reference sequence). The CDR3 is made up of 13 amino acids.

The chain recombines TRBV19 with TRBJ2-2, with D hard to call. V gave up 5 bases and J gave up 1 base, with 8 bases separating them. The CDR3 contains 14 residues. CDR1 is LNHDA and CDR2 is SQIVND in the germline V gene (reference sequence). CDR3 region: CASSPTENTGELFF. In DNA, the CDR3 is TGTGCCAGTAGTCCTACAGAGAACACCGGGGAGCTGTTTTTT.

This clone was recorded once. The chain employs TRBV6-1 and TRBJ2-2; 12 bases agree with TRBD2. The ends lost 2 bases at V and 4 bases at J; junction bases unmatched: 5. The CDR3 consists of 17 residues. Germline values: CDR1 MNHNS, CDR2 SASEGT. CDR3 residues: CASSENPGLAGTGELFF. In DNA form, the CDR3 reads TGTGCCAGCAGTGAAAATCCGGGACTAGCGGGCACCGGGGAGCTGTTTTTT.

This chain joins TRBV7-9 and TRBJ1-4; perhaps TRBD1 as D (6 bases). V was pared by 5 bases and J by 6 bases, with 16 bases between. Germline V gives CDR1 SEHNR, CDR2 FQNEAQ (reference sequence). This CDR3 spans 15 amino acids. The CDR3 here is CASSPRGGKDEKLFF. In DNA form, the CDR3 reads TGTGCCAGCAGCCCTCGAGGGGGAAAGGATGAAAAACTGTTTTTT.

The rearrangement joins TRBV5-6 to TRBJ2-1; D is possibly TRBD1 (6 bases). This CDR3 region has 14 residues. Trimming took 4 bases from V and 0 from J, leaving 8 bases between them. The germline gives CDR1 SGHDT, CDR2 YYEEEE. The CDR3 reads CASSGTSSYNEQFF. The DNA of the CDR3 is TGTGCCAGCAGCGGGACATCCTCCTACAATGAGCAGTTCTTC.

J is TRBJ1-2 and V is TRBV6-5; D may be TRBD1 (5 bases). The CDR3 contains 13 residues. Germline CDR1 is MNHEY and CDR2 is SVGAGI. Between the trimmed V and J ends, which lost 6 bases and 2 bases, there was a span of 10 bases. The CDR3 DNA sequence: TGTGCCAGCAGGGCACAGGCCAACTATGGCTACACCTTC. As protein: CASRAQANYGYTF.

The rearrangement joins TRBV13 to TRBJ2-2; no clear D. Germline V gene lookup returns CDR1 PRHDT and CDR2 FYEKMQ (reference sequence). The CDR3 extends over 14 amino acids. Deletions cut 6 bases from V and 3 bases from J, with 11 bases between. For the CDR3, the DNA is TGTGCCAGCAGAGGTTCAGGTTACACCGGGGAGCTGTTTTTT. It is translated as CASRGSGYTGELFF.

The chain employs TRBV6-5 and TRBJ1-1; 7 bases are shared with TRBD1. Germline V CDR1 and CDR2: MNHEY, SVGAGI. This CDR3 contains 14 residues. After removal of 0 bases from V and 5 bases from J, the junction contained 3 bases not matched to a gene. The CDR3 sequence: CASSYSGQRTEAFF. DNA for the CDR3: TGTGCCAGCAGTTACTCGGGACAGAGGACTGAAGCTTTCTTT.

This chain uses TRBV18 with TRBJ1-1; D remains ambiguous. CDR1 is KGHSH, CDR2 LQKENI, per germline. The CDR3 runs to 14 residues. Trimming removed 6 bases from V and 5 bases from J, with 16 bases in between. The CDR3 loop is CASSRARSETEAFF. The DNA of the CDR3 is TGTGCCAGCTCGCGGGCCCGGAGTGAGACTGAAGCTTTCTTT.

The chain combines TRBV28 with TRBJ2-5; 7 bases map to TRBD1. Germline V gene lookup returns CDR1 MDHEN and CDR2 SYDVKM. V shed 4 bases and J 5 bases; nucleotides not matched to a gene: 13. CDR3 size: 16 residues. CDR3 loop: CASSSARMDRSETQYF. The CDR3 bases are TGTGCCAGCAGTTCCGCCCGGATGGACAGGTCGGAGACCCAGTACTTC.

The chain uses TRBV2 and TRBJ2-5, with 14 bases identical to TRBD2. V shed 1 base and J 1 base; nucleotides not matched to a gene: 2. Germline V gives CDR1 SNHLY, CDR2 FYNNEI. The CDR3 covers 17 residues. The CDR3 sequence is CASSEGLAGGPQETQYF. CDR3 sequence (DNA): TGTGCCAGCAGTGAAGGACTAGCGGGGGGGCCCCAAGAGACCCAGTACTTC. The whole variable domain, filled in from reference TRBV2 and TRBJ2-5, reads EPEVTQTPSHQVTQMGQEVILRCVPISNHLYFYWYRQILGQKVEFLVSFYNNEISEKSEIFDDQFSVERPDGSNFTLKIRSTKLEDSAMYFCASSEGLAGGPQETQYFGPGTRLLVL.

The chain links TRBV5-1 to TRBJ2-2, with a weak D call TRBD1 (5 bases). The germline gives CDR1 SGHRS, CDR2 YFSETQ. V lost 4 bases and J lost 0, with 10 bases in between. The CDR3 is made up of 15 amino acids. CDR3 DNA sequence: TGCGCCAGCAGCGACGGACATACGAACACCGGGGAGCTGTTTTTT. Protein: CASSDGHTNTGELFF. Variable domain in full (rest from reference TRBV5-1 and TRBJ2-2): KAGVTQTPRYLIKTRGQQVTLSCSPISGHRSVSWYQQTPGQGLQFLFEYFSETQRNKGNFPGRFSGRQFSNSRSEMNVSTLELGDSALYLCASSDGHTNTGELFFGEGSRLTVL.

This chain joins TRBV27 and TRBJ2-2; possible D gene TRBD2, 6 bases. Deletions cut 2 bases from V and 4 bases from J, with 11 bases between. This CDR3 is 15 amino acids long. The V gene's germline CDR1 is MNHEY and CDR2 SMNVEV (reference sequence). Here the CDR3 reads CASSLVGTPTGELFF. For the CDR3, the DNA is TGTGCCAGCAGTTTAGTTGGGACTCCCACCGGGGAGCTGTTTTTT.

This chain links TRBV2 with TRBJ1-2; perhaps TRBD1 as D (5 bases). Trimming pared 4 bases from V and 3 bases from J, leaving 9 bases between. The CDR3 is 13 amino acids. Per germline, CDR1 SNHLY and CDR2 FYNNEI. The CDR3 region has the DNA TGTGCCAGCAGTGCGGAGACAGACTATGGCTACACCTTC. Translating it yields CASSAETDYGYTF.

In this sample, this clone turned up once. This sequence joins TRBV6-2 or TRBV6-3 and TRBJ2-5; 10 bases line up with TRBD1. The CDR3 sequence is 14 residues long. Germline trimming cut 2 bases from V and 4 bases from J; bases unmatched to any gene: 1. From germline, CDR1 is MNHEY and CDR2 SVGEGT. In nucleotides, the CDR3 is TGTGCCAGCAGTTACGGGACAGGGGCAGAGACCCAGTACTTC. Its translation is CASSYGTGAETQYF.

The chain's CDR3 is CASSQVLGANEQFF. The CDR3 DNA sequence: TGTGCCAGCAGCCAAGTACTAGGAGCCAATGAGCAGTTCTTC. This chain uses TRBV3-1 (or the pseudogene TRBV3-2) with TRBJ2-1; D is possibly TRBD2 (5 bases). V gave up 1 base and J gave up 6 bases, with 10 bases separating them. The CDR3 is 14 amino acids. Per the germline V gene, CDR1 is LGHDT and CDR2 is YNNKEL (reference sequence).